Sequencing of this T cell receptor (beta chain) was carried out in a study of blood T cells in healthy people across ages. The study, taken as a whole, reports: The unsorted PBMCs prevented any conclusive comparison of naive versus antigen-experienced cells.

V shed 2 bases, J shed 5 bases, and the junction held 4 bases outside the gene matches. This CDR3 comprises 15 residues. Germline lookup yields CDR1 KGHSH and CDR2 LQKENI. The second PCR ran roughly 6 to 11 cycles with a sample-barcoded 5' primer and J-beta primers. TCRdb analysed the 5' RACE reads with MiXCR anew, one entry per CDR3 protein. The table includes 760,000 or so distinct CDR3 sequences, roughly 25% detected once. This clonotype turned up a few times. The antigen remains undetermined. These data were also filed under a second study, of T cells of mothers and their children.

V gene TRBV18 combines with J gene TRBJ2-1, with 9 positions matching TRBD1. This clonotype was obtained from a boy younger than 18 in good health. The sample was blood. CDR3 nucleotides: TGTGCCAGCTCACCATCGACAGGGGGTAACAATGAGCAGTTCTTC. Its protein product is CASSPSTGGNNEQFF. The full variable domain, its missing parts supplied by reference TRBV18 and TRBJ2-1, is NAGVMQNPRHLVRRRGQEARLRCSPMKGHSHVYWYRQLPEEGLKFMVYLQKENIIDESGMPKERFSAEFPKEGPSILRIQQVVRGDSAAYFCASSPSTGGNNEQFFGPGTRLTVL.